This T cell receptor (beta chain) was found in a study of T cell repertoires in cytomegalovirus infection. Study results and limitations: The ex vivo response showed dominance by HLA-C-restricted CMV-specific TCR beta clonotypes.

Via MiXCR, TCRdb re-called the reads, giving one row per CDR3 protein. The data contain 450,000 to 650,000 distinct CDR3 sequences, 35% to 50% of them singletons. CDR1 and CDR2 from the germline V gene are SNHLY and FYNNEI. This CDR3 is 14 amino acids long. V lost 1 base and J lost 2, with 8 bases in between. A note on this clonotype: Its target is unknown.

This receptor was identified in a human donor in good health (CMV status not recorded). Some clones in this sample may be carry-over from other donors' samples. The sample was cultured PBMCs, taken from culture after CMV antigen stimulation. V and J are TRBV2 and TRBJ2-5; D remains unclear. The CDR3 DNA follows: TGTGCCAGCAGTGAAGAGGCATTGCAAGAGACCCAGTACTTC. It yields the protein CASSEEALQETQYF.